Below are 18 T cell receptor beta chains sequenced from a single sample in a study of human T cells and chemical hapten exposure. Time point meaning: pre-sensitization, week 0. The treatment here: therapeutic diphenylcyclopropenone sensitization with weekly scalp DPC. Each CDR3 protein gets one entry after TCRdb re-called the RACE reads with MiXCR. Among under 400,000 distinct CDR3 sequences listed, roughly 5.3% were seen once. The material was whole blood, obtained in connection with sensitization to the hapten diphenylcyclopropenone (DPC). These receptors were taken from a woman between 50 and 59 years old with alopecia areata. Some clones in this sample may be carry-over from other donors' samples.

The chain couples TRBV4-2 to TRBJ1-3; tentative D call: TRBD1 (5 bases). The V end lost 4 bases, the J end lost 0 bases, and 10 bases lay between the germline ends. Germline lookup yields CDR1 LGHNA and CDR2 YNFKEQ. This CDR3 region has 15 residues. CDR3 amino acids: CASSLRRGSGNTIYF. The CDR3 DNA is TGTGCCAGCAGCCTCCGGAGGGGCTCTGGAAACACCATATATTTT.

The chain joins TRBV7-3 to TRBJ2-7, with D perhaps TRBD2 (6 bases). Germline assignment: CDR1 SGHTA and CDR2 FQGTGA. The CDR3 is 15 amino acids. Trimming removed 2 bases at V and 2 bases at J, with 13 bases between. The CDR3 here is CASSLGSGPPYEQYF. The CDR3 nucleotides read TGTGCCAGCAGCTTAGGGAGCGGGCCGCCCTACGAGCAGTACTTC.

The chain employs TRBV11-2 and TRBJ1-1; D unclear. V was cut by 10 bases and J by 8 bases, with 11 bases left in between. The CDR3 runs to 10 residues. Germline CDR1 SGHAT, CDR2 FQNNGV. CDR3 residues: CATHPMEAFF. The CDR3 DNA is TGTGCCACCCATCCAATGGAAGCTTTCTTT.

This clonotype has a handful of counts. V and J are TRBV13 and TRBJ1-5; unclear D gene. Trimming stripped 3 bases from V and 9 bases from J, with 9 bases between. Germline assignment: CDR1 PRHDT and CDR2 FYEKMQ (reference sequence). The CDR3 runs to 12 residues. CDR3 loop: CASSFGPGPQHF. For the CDR3, the DNA is TGTGCCAGCAGCTTTGGTCCGGGGCCCCAGCATTTT.

This clonotype showed up just once. A single base separates this from a much larger clone, so it may be a read error. This rearrangement joins TRBV11-3 to TRBJ2-1; perhaps TRBD2 as D (6 bases). The CDR3 spans 14 residues. Germline CDR1 reads SGHNT; CDR2 reads YENEEA. The CDR3 is CAGSVGARRDEQFF. The CDR3 nucleotides are TGTGCCGGCAGCGTAGGAGCACGGAGGGATGAGCAGTTCTTC.

Many counts were recorded for this clonotype. This chain joins TRBV5-1 and TRBJ2-1; possible D gene TRBD1, 6 bases. CDR1 SGHRS and CDR2 YFSETQ come from the germline V gene. This CDR3 has 15 amino acids. Trimming left V 4 bases short and J 4 bases short, with 15 bases between. The CDR3: CASSPTGNWYNEQFF. Written as DNA, the CDR3 is TGCGCCAGCAGCCCTACAGGGAATTGGTACAATGAGCAGTTCTTC.

This clonotype has at least ten counts. This chain uses TRBV7-6 with TRBJ2-7, with TRBD2 matching 12 bases. There are 17 residues in the CDR3. Germline CDR1 and CDR2: SGHVS and FNYEAQ. The J segment lost 4 bases and the V segment lost 1 base, leaving 8 bases of the junction unmatched. CDR3 protein: CASSLESLTSGSYEQYF. The CDR3 region has the DNA TGTGCCAGCAGCTTAGAATCTCTGACTAGCGGGAGTTACGAGCAGTACTTC.

This clonotype was recorded many times. The V and J genes are TRBV20-1 and TRBJ2-1; D ambiguous. The CDR3 runs 12 residues. V was pared by 6 bases and J by 3 bases, with 9 bases between. The V gene's germline CDR1 is DFQATT and CDR2 SNEGSKA (reference sequence). The CDR3 DNA is TGCAGTGCCCCAAGAGGCTACAATGAGCAGTTCTTC. This translates into CSAPRGYNEQFF.

On this clonotype: Compared with germline, one end of the junction differs, possibly owing to a read error. The genes are TRBV6-5 and TRBJ1-5; D unclear. Germline V gives CDR1 MNHEY, CDR2 SVGAGI. CDR3 length: 16 residues. Here the CDR3 DNA reads TGTACCAGCAGCCCCGGGAAGGGAGTCGGCAATCAGCCCCAGCATTTT. Amino acid sequence: CTSSPGKGVGNQPQHF.

In this sample, this clonotype turned up many times. The chain couples TRBV20-1 to TRBJ2-1; unclear D gene. Trimming left V 6 bases short and J 0 bases short, with 9 bases between. This CDR3 region has 13 residues. Germline CDR1 reads DFQATT; CDR2 reads SNEGSKA (reference sequence). This CDR3 is CSAFSSSYNEQFF. CDR3 nucleotide sequence: TGCAGTGCCTTCAGCAGCTCCTACAATGAGCAGTTCTTC.

This clonotype was counted between two and nine times. The chain combines TRBV27 with TRBJ2-3, with D possibly called TRBD1 or TRBD2 (6 bases each). Germline CDR1 reads MNHEY; CDR2 reads SMNVEV (reference sequence). Trimming pared 0 bases from V and 0 bases from J, leaving 13 bases between. This CDR3 spans 17 amino acids. The chain's CDR3 is CASSLSFPGASTDTQYF. The CDR3 DNA sequence: TGTGCCAGCAGTTTATCGTTTCCGGGGGCTAGCACAGATACGCAGTATTTT.

This clonotype was counted a few times. The chain links TRBV30 to TRBJ2-1, with 14 bases matching TRBD2. Germline CDR1 is GTSNPN and CDR2 is SVGIG (reference sequence). The V segment lost 3 bases and the J segment 1 base; nucleotides outside the gene matches: 5. CDR3 length: 17 amino acids. CDR3 bases: TGTGCCTGGAGGGCGACTAGCGGGAGGGCGTCCTACAATGAGCAGTTCTTC. Translation gives CAWRATSGRASYNEQFF.

The chain couples TRBV29-1 to TRBJ2-1; weak D call: TRBD2 (6 bases). V was trimmed by 1 base and J by 15 bases, leaving 19 bases between them. The CDR3 has 13 residues. Germline V CDR1 and CDR2: SQVTM, ANQGSEA. Written as DNA, the CDR3 is TGCAGCGTTGAAGGGGGTAGCGGCGCCCCGAGGTTCTTC. Translation gives CSVEGGSGAPRFF.

This clonotype was counted between two and nine times. This sequence joins TRBV7-2 and TRBJ2-5; no clear D gene. CDR1 is SGHTA and CDR2 is FQGNSA in the germline V gene. CDR3 length equals 13 residues. V gave up 5 bases and J gave up 3 bases, with 10 bases separating them. The chain's CDR3 is CASSTTRKETQYF. The CDR3 DNA sequence: TGTGCCAGCAGCACGACCAGGAAAGAGACCCAGTACTTC. Full variable domain (outside the CDR3, taken from reference TRBV7-2 and TRBJ2-5): GAGVSQSPSNKVTEKGKDVELRCDPISGHTALYWYRQSLGQGLEFLIYFQGNSAPDKSGLPSDRFSAERTGGSVSTLTIQRTQQEDSAVYLCASSTTRKETQYFGPGTRLLVL.

The V and J genes are TRBV24-1 and TRBJ2-7, with D perhaps being TRBD1 or TRBD2 (5 bases each). There are 14 residues in the CDR3. The germline V and J ends were trimmed by 4 bases and 0 bases, with 9 bases remaining between them. Germline V gene lookup returns CDR1 KGHDR and CDR2 SFDVKD. The CDR3 protein is CATSDGTASYEQYF. The DNA of the CDR3 is TGTGCCACCAGTGACGGGACGGCCTCCTACGAGCAGTACTTC.

This clonotype appeared many times. The chain employs TRBV9 and TRBJ2-3; 7 positions match TRBD2. The CDR3 contains 16 residues. V lost 0 bases and J lost 1; bases outside the gene matches: 5. Germline CDR1 and CDR2: SGDLS and YYNGEE. In nucleotides, the CDR3 is TGTGCCAGCAGCGTAGGCGGGGGAGCCCGCACAGATACGCAGTATTTT. It translates to CASSVGGGARTDTQYF.

This clonotype was seen more than once but under ten times. V usage is TRBV27 and J usage is TRBJ2-7; TRBD1 aligns across 8 bases. CDR1 is MNHEY, CDR2 SMNVEV, per germline (reference sequence). Trimming cost V 5 bases and J 6 bases; bases outside gene matches: 3. This CDR3 has 12 residues. The CDR3 coding sequence is TGTGCCAGCAGTCCCAGGGGGCTCGAGCAGTACTTC. Protein sequence: CASSPRGLEQYF.

This clonotype was detected ten times or more. CDR3 DNA: TGTGCCAGCTCTTCCAGGAGGGCAAATAAACTTCAGTACTTC. It is translated as CASSSRRANKLQYF. The J gene is TRBJ2-4, the V gene TRBV6-5; D might be TRBD2 (6 bases). V was clipped by 8 bases and J by 11 bases, with 22 bases between them. This CDR3 has 14 residues. CDR1 is MNHEY, CDR2 SVGAGI, per germline.